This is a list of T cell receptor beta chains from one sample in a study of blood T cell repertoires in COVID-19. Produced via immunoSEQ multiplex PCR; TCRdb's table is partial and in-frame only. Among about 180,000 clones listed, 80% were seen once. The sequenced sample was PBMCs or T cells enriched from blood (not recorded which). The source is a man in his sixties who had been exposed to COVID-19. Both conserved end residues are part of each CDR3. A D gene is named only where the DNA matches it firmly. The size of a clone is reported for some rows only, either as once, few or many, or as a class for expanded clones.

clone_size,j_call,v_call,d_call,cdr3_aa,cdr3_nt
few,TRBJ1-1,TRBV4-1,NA,CASSQEGAPTEAFF,TGCGCCAGCAGCCAAGAGGGGGCGCCCACTGAAGCTTTCTTT
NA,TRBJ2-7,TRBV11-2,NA,CASSLDSPAGSSYEQYF,TGTGCCAGCAGCTTAGATAGCCCAGCGGGTAGCTCCTACGAGCAGTACTTC
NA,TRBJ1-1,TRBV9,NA,CASSVHAGRTEEAFF,TGTGCCAGCAGCGTGCACGCGGGCAGAACAGAAGAAGCTTTCTTT
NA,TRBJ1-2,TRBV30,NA,CAWSRTFSGYTF,TGTGCCTGGAGTAGAACCTTCAGTGGCTACACCTTC
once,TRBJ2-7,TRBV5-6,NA,CASRAQNYEQYF,TGTGCCAGCAGAGCACAGAACTACGAGCAGTACTTC
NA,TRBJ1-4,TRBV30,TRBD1,CAWSPRGTGVLNEKLFF,TGTGCCTGGAGTCCCCGCGGGACAGGGGTCCTTAATGAAAAACTGTTTTTT
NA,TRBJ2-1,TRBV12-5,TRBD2,CASGLEGTSGHEQFF,TGTGCTAGTGGTTTGGAAGGGACTAGCGGCCATGAGCAGTTCTTC
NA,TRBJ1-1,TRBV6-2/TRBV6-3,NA,CASSYSRGFDTEAFF,TGTGCCAGCAGTTACTCTCGGGGTTTCGACACTGAAGCTTTCTTT
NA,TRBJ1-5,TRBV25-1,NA,CASRESGNQPQHF,TGTGCCAGCAGGGAATCCGGCAATCAGCCCCAGCATTTT
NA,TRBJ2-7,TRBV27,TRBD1,CASSSTGGPLGEQYF,TGTGCCAGCAGTTCGACAGGGGGCCCCCTCGGCGAGCAGTACTTC
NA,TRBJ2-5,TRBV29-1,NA,CSVEHGAVQETQYF,TGCAGCGTTGAGCATGGGGCAGTCCAAGAGACCCAGTACTTC
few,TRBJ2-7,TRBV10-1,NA,CASSGPGVREQYF,TGCGCCAGCAGTGGTCCAGGGGTCCGGGAGCAGTACTTC
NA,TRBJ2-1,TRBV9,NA,CASSASSYNEQFF,TGTGCCAGCAGCGCCAGCTCCTACAATGAGCAGTTCTTC
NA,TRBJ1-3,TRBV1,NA,CTSSQQRHSGNTIYF,TGCACCAGCAGCCAACAGAGACACTCTGGAAACACCATATATTTT
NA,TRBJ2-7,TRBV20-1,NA,CSASPEAFTYEQYF,TGCAGTGCTAGTCCCGAAGCCTTCACCTACGAGCAGTACTTC
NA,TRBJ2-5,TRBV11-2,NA,CASSRLMSQETQYF,TGTGCCAGCAGCCGCCTGATGAGTCAAGAGACCCAGTACTTC
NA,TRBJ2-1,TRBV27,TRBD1,CASQTRDRTNEQFF,TGTGCCAGCCAGACCCGGGACAGGACTAATGAGCAGTTCTTC
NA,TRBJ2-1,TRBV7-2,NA,CASSLAGRVNEQFF,TGTGCCAGCAGCTTAGCGGGCAGGGTCAATGAGCAGTTCTTC
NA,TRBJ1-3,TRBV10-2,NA,CASSEITGSGNTIYF,TGCGCCAGCAGTGAGATCACGGGCTCTGGAAACACCATATATTTT
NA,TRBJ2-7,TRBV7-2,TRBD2,CASSPQAGNSYEQYF,TGTGCCAGCAGCCCCCAAGCGGGGAATTCCTACGAGCAGTACTTC
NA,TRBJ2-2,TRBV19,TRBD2,CASRIKREGLSGELFF,TGTGCCAGTAGGATCAAGCGGGAGGGCCTCAGCGGGGAGCTGTTTTTT
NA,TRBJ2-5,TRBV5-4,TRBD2,CASSSWEVAGTQETQYF,TGTGCCAGCAGCTCTTGGGAAGTAGCGGGTACCCAAGAGACCCAGTACTTC
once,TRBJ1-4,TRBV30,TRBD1,CAWRPQGATEKLFF,TGTGCCTGGAGACCCCAGGGGGCGACTGAAAAACTGTTTTTT
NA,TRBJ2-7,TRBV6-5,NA,CASRRGQAPYEQYF,TGTGCCAGCAGGCGGGGGCAGGCCCCCTACGAGCAGTACTTC
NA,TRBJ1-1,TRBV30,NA,CAWSGQANTEAFF,TGTGCCTGGAGTGGACAGGCGAACACTGAAGCTTTCTTT
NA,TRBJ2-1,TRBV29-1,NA,CSLPGSSYNEQFF,TGCAGCCTGCCTGGTAGCTCCTACAATGAGCAGTTCTTC
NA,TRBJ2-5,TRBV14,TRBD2,CASSQKAGGTGAQYF,TGTGCCAGCAGCCAAAAAGCGGGAGGTACCGGGGCCCAGTACTTC
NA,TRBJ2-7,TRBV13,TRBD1,CASSLTGGAEQYF,TGTGCCAGCAGCCTCACAGGGGGCGCGGAGCAGTACTTC
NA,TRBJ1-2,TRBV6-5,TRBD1,CASKLEDRANYGYTF,TGTGCCAGCAAATTGGAGGACAGGGCTAACTATGGCTACACCTTC
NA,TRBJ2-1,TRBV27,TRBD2,CASSSALLAGGYNEQFF,TGTGCCAGCAGCTCCGCCCTACTAGCGGGAGGCTACAATGAGCAGTTCTTC
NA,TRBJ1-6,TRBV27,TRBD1,CASSRDIQGGYNSPLHF,TGTGCCAGCAGCCGAGACATTCAGGGGGGTTATAATTCACCCCTCCACTTT
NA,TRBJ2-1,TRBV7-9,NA,CASSEDGGGRKIF,TGTGCCAGCAGCGAGGACGGCGGGGGCCGGAAAATCTTC
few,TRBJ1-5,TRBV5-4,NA,CASSRQVSNQPQHF,TGTGCCAGCAGCCGACAGGTTAGCAATCAGCCCCAGCATTTT
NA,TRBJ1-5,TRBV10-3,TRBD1,CAISEGQGIFQPQHF,TGTGCCATCAGTGAGGGACAGGGGATATTCCAGCCCCAGCATTTT
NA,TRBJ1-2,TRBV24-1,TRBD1,CATSDPDRVYGYTF,TGTGCCACCAGTGATCCCGACAGGGTCTATGGCTACACCTTC
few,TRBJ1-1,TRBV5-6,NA,CASSSFDSYTEAFF,TGTGCCAGCAGCTCCTTCGACAGCTACACTGAAGCTTTCTTT
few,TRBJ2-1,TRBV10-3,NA,CAIRGARDNEQFF,TGTGCCATCAGAGGGGCTCGAGACAATGAGCAGTTCTTC
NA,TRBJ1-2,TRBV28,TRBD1,CASQGQGYGYTF,TGTGCCAGCCAGGGACAGGGATATGGCTACACCTTC
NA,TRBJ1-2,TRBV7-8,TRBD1,CASSILDRVRDYGYTF,TGTGCCAGCAGCATTCTAGACAGGGTCCGGGACTATGGCTACACCTTC
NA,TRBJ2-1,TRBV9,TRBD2,CASSELAGGHEQFF,TGTGCCAGCAGCGAACTAGCGGGAGGTCATGAGCAGTTCTTC
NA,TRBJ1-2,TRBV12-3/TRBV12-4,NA,CASSRRSSAGYTF,TGTGCCAGCAGCCGTCGGAGCTCCGCTGGCTACACCTTC
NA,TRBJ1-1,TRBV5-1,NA,CASSSGRSLAGTEAFF,TGCGCCAGCAGCTCCGGGAGGTCTCTTGCGGGTACTGAAGCTTTCTTT
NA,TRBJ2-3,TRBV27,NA,CASSSLLAGRNADTQYF,TGTGCCAGCAGTTCCTTGCTTGCCGGGAGAAATGCAGATACGCAGTATTTT
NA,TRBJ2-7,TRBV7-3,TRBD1,CASSLTPGGYEQYF,TGTGCCAGCAGCTTAACTCCAGGGGGCTACGAGCAGTACTTC
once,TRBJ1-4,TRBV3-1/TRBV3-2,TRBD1,CASSLGQVNEKLFF,TGTGCCAGCAGCCTCGGACAGGTTAATGAAAAACTGTTTTTT
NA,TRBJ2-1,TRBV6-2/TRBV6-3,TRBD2,CASSSLAGGGNEQFF,TGTGCCAGCAGTTCCCTAGCGGGAGGGGGCAATGAGCAGTTCTTC
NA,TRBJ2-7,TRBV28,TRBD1,CASTPSTGSSHEQYF,TGTGCCAGCACCCCGTCGACAGGGAGTTCCCACGAGCAGTACTTC
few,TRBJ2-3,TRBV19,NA,CASSRGPRADTQYF,TGTGCCAGTAGTAGAGGTCCCCGGGCAGATACGCAGTATTTT
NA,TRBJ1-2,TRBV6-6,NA,CASSYSLAGPYGYTF,TGTGCCAGCAGTTACTCTCTCGCAGGCCCTTATGGCTACACCTTC
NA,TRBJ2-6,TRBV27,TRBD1,CASSVRTGASGANVLTF,TGTGCCAGCAGCGTTAGGACAGGCGCCTCTGGGGCCAACGTCCTGACTTTC
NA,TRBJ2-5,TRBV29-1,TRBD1,CSVNRGEETQYF,TGCAGCGTCAACAGGGGGGAAGAGACCCAGTACTTC
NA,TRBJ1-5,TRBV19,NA,CASSSIGGVEDQPQHF,TGTGCCAGTAGTTCGATCGGGGGAGTAGAGGATCAGCCCCAGCATTTT
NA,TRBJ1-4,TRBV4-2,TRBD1,CASSSRDRGEKLFF,TGTGCCAGCAGCTCTCGGGACAGGGGTGAAAAACTGTTTTTT
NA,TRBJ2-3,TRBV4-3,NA,CASSSEPPSETSTDTQYF,TGCGCCAGCAGCTCCGAACCCCCCAGCGAAACTAGCACAGATACGCAGTATTTT
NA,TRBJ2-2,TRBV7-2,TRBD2,CASSSGSGRASDIGELFF,TGTGCCAGCAGCTCGGGTAGCGGGAGGGCCTCGGATATCGGGGAGCTGTTTTTT